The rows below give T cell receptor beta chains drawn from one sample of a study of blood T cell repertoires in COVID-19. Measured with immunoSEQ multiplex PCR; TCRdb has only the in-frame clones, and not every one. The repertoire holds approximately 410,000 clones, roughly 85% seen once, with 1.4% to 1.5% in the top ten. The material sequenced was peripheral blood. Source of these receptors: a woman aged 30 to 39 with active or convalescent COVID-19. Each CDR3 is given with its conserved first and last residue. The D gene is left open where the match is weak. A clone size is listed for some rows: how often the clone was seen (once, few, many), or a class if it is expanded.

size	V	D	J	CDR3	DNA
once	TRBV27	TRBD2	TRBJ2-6	CASSWGGSASGANVLTF	TGTGCCAGCAGCTGGGGGGGGTCGGCCTCTGGGGCCAACGTCCTGACTTTC
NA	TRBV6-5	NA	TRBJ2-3	CASNGETPDTDTQYF	TGTGCCAGCAACGGGGAGACGCCTGACACAGATACGCAGTATTTT
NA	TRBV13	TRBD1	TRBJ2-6	CASSLETGAWIPGANVLTF	TGTGCCAGCAGCTTAGAGACAGGGGCCTGGATCCCTGGGGCCAACGTCCTGACTTTC
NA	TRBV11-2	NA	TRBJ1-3	CASSLAAGNTIYF	TGTGCCAGCAGCTTAGCGGCTGGAAACACCATATATTTT
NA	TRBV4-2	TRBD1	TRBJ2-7	CASSLDRGPYEQYF	TGTGCCAGCAGCCTAGACAGGGGTCCCTACGAGCAGTACTTC
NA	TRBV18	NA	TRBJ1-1	CASSAQALGVNTEAFF	TGTGCCAGCTCCGCTCAAGCTCTGGGAGTGAACACTGAAGCTTTCTTT
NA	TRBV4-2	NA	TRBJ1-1	CASSQAYEAFF	TGTGCCAGCAGCCAAGCCTATGAAGCTTTCTTT
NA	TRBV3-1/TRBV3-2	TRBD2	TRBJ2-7	CASSQDPGTSGRTHEQYF	TGTGCCAGCAGCCAAGACCCAGGGACTAGCGGGAGAACGCACGAGCAGTACTTC
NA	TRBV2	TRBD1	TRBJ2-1	CASSTGQGNEQFF	TGTGCCAGCAGTACAGGACAGGGCAATGAGCAGTTCTTC
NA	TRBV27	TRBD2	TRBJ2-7	CASSSGWGGSYEQYF	TGTGCCAGCAGTTCGGGCTGGGGGGGCTCCTACGAGCAGTACTTC
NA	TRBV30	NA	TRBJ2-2	CAWSGGSNTGELFF	TGTGCCTGGAGCGGGGGTTCGAACACCGGGGAGCTGTTTTTT
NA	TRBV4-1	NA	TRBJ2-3	CASSQEPRGSGRDTQYF	TGCGCCAGCAGCCAAGAGCCCCGAGGGTCTGGGCGCGATACGCAGTATTTT
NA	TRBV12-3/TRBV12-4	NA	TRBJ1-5	CASSFQLYRPQHF	TGTGCCAGCAGTTTCCAGTTGTACCGGCCCCAGCATTTT
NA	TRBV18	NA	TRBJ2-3	CASSPNSVDSYPDTQYF	TGTGCCAGCTCCCCTAATTCCGTCGATTCGTACCCAGATACGCAGTATTTT
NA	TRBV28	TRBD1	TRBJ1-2	CASSATGAGSYTF	TGTGCCAGCAGTGCTACAGGGGCCGGAAGCTACACCTTC
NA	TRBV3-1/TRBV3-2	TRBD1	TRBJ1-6	CASSLSATGVSPLHF	TGTGCCAGCAGCCTCTCCGCGACAGGGGTCTCACCCCTCCACTTT
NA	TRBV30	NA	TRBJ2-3	CAWSLTDTQYF	TGTGCCTGGAGTCTCACAGATACGCAGTATTTT
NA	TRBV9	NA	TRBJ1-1	CASSAGGQTNTEAFF	TGTGCCAGCAGCGCCGGGGGGCAGACGAACACTGAAGCTTTCTTT
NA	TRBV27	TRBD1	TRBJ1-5	CASSRTGGNQPQHF	TGTGCCAGCAGCAGGACAGGGGGCAATCAGCCCCAGCATTTT
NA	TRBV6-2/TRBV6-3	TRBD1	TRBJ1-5	CASSPQGLRNQPQHF	TGTGCCAGCAGTCCACAGGGGCTGCGCAATCAGCCCCAGCATTTT
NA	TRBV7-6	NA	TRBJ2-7	CASSPTEGALFSYEQYF	TGTGCCAGCAGCCCCACGGAGGGAGCACTATTCTCCTACGAGCAGTACTTC
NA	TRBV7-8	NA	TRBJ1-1	CASSSQQGRTEAFF	TGTGCCAGCAGCTCACAACAGGGCCGTACTGAAGCTTTCTTT
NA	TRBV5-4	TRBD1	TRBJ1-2	CASSSRTGTGYGYTF	TGTGCCAGCAGCTCTCGGACAGGGACCGGCTATGGCTACACCTTC
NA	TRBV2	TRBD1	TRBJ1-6	CASRAGTGIHSPLHF	TGTGCCAGCAGAGCGGGGACAGGGATTCATTCACCCCTCCACTTT
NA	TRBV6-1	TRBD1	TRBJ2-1	CASSEGQGANEQFF	TGTGCCAGCAGTGAAGGACAGGGAGCCAATGAGCAGTTCTTC
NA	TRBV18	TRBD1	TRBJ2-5	CASSLDRVQETQYF	TGTGCCAGCTCACTTGACAGGGTCCAAGAGACCCAGTACTTC
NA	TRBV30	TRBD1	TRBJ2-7	CACAGTGWNEQYF	TGTGCCTGTGCCGGGACAGGGTGGAACGAGCAGTACTTC
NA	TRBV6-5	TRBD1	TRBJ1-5	CASNRQGINQPQHF	TGTGCCAGCAACAGACAGGGTATCAATCAGCCCCAGCATTTT
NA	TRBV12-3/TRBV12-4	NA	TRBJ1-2	CATDHGGRFGYTF	TGTGCCACGGATCACGGGGGTCGGTTTGGCTACACCTTC
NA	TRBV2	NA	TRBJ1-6	CASSAQAATFGSPLHF	TGTGCCAGCAGTGCCCAGGCAGCCACCTTTGGCTCACCCCTCCACTTT
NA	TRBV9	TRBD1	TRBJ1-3	CASSVDRGPVNTIYF	TGTGCCAGCAGCGTAGACAGGGGGCCGGTAAACACCATATATTTT
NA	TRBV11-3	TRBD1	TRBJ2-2	CASSGRGRDRAGGELFF	TGTGCCAGCAGCGGACGGGGACGGGACAGGGCTGGCGGGGAGCTGTTTTTT
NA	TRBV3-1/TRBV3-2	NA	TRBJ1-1	CASSQGDTGPDEAFF	TGTGCCAGCAGCCAAGGGGACACGGGGCCTGATGAAGCTTTCTTT
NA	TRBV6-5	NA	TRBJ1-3	CASTTQIISGNTIYF	TGTGCCAGCACCACACAAATCATTTCTGGAAACACCATATATTTT
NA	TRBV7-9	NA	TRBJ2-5	CASSLDPGEETQYF	TGTGCCAGCAGCTTAGATCCAGGGGAAGAGACCCAGTACTTC
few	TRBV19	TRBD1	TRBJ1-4	CASSAAGGHEKLFF	TGTGCCAGTAGCGCGGCAGGGGGCCATGAAAAACTGTTTTTT
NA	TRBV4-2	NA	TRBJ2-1	CASSQAAATSNEQFF	TGTGCCAGCAGCCAAGCAGCGGCAACGTCGAATGAGCAGTTCTTC
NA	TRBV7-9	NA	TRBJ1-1	CASSPRTVSDTEAFF	TGTGCCAGCAGCCCCAGGACAGTTAGCGACACTGAAGCTTTCTTT